The sequence of this T cell receptor beta chain was determined in a study of early T cells in non-severe SARS-CoV-2 infection. At the level of the study: The authors sequenced bulk RNA from unsorted whole blood, leaving chains unpaired.

Study findings and constraints: Lookups in VDJdb leaned toward anti-spike CD8 responses and missed private and CD4 specificities.

This clonotype was counted at least ten times. The antigen is unknown. Attachment of unique molecular identifiers was made to individual cDNA molecules. TCRdb recomputed calls from the 5' RACE reads with MiXCR, one row per CDR3 protein. Altogether about 60,000 distinct CDR3 sequences are present, over 9.5% being singletons, with the ten largest covering 4.8%. Germline loops: CDR1 LGHNA, CDR2 YSLEER. Trimming left V 0 bases short and J 4 bases short, with 6 bases between. CDR3 length: 14 amino acids. This chain uses TRBV4-3 with TRBJ2-2, with unresolved D. The sequenced sample consisted of whole blood. The receptor comes from an adult who was a healthcare worker with PCR-confirmed SARS-CoV-2 infection or an uninfected control (not recorded which). The CDR3 loop is CASSQDWATGELFF. The CDR3 DNA is TGCGCCAGCAGCCAAGATTGGGCCACCGGGGAGCTGTTTTTT.